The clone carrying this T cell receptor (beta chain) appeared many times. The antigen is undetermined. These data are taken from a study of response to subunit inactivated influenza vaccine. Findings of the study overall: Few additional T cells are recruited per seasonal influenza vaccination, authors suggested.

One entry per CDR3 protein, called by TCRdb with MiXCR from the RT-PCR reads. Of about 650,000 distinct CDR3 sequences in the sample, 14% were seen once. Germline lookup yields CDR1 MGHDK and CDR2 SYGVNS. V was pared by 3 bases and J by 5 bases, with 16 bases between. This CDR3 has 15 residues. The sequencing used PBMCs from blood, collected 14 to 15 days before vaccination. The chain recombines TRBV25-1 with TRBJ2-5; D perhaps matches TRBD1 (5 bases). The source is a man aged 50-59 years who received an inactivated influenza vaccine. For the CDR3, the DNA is TGTGCCAGCAGTGAGGGGTTTGGGGCAGGCGAGACCCAGTACTTC. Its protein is CASSEGFGAGETQYF.